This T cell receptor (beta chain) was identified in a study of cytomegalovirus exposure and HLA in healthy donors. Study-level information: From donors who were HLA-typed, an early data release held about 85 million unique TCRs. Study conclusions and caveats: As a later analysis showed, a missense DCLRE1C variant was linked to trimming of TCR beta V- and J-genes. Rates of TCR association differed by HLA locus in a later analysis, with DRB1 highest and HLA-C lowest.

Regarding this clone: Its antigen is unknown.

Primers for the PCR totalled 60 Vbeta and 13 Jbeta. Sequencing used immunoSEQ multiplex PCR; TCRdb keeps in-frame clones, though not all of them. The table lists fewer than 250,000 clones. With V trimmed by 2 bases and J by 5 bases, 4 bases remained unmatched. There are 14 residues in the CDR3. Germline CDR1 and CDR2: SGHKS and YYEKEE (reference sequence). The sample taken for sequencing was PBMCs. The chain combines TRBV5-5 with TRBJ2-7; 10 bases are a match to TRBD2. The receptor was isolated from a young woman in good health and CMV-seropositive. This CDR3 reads CASSFASGRNEQYF. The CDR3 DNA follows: TGTGCCAGCAGCTTCGCTAGCGGGAGAAACGAGCAGTACTTC.